This T cell receptor (beta chain) originates from a study of vaccination effects on CD4 cells after COVID-19. For the study at large: All study participants received two doses of BNT162b2 or mRNA-1273 vaccine.

Remarks on this clone: No antigen is known for it.

In the ViraFEST assay, antigen-specific CD4+ clonotypes were identified by expansion after peptide-pool stimulation. CD4+ T cells were isolated after around ten days of culture. Absence of prior SARS-CoV-2 infection characterized the vaccine recipients, who showed negative nucleocapsid antibodies. Some clones are missing from TCRdb's copy, which holds only in-frame ones; the method was immunoSEQ multiplex PCR. The sample holds tens of thousands of clones, 81% seen once. The material was CD4+ T cells from PBMCs cultured with HCoV-229E spike peptides, obtained before COVID-19 vaccination. The origin of this receptor is a human donor who received a COVID-19 vaccine.

CDR3 sequence: CASSPTPPGANSPLHF. The DNA for the CDR3 is TGCGCCAGCAGCCCTACTCCCCCGGGGGCGAATTCACCCCTCCACTTT. V is TRBV5-1 and J is TRBJ1-6; possibly TRBD1 for D (6 bases). Germline-derived CDR1 and CDR2 are SGHRS and YFSETQ. This CDR3 has 16 residues. The germline V and J ends were trimmed by 4 bases and 7 bases, with 18 bases remaining between them.